This TCR beta chain was sequenced for a study of T-cell memory formation after mild COVID-19 listed by TCRdb under 2021. Background for the entire study: TCR sequence clusters from the two donors were largely donor specific. Two young, previously healthy adult volunteers, one female and one male, were included in the cohort. T-cell clones expanding and contracting after mild COVID-19 in a couple of donors were tracked by longitudinal TCRalpha and TCRbeta repertoire sequencing.

PBMCs were isolated by Ficoll-Paque density gradient centrifugation. The sequencer listed for this sample is Illumina NovaSeq 6000. cDNA libraries for TCRalpha and TCRbeta were prepared by 5'RACE using constant-segment primers, with sample barcodes and unique molecular identifiers added. Trizol reagent was used to extract RNA from every sample. The libraries were amplified in two PCR steps, and the second step added a second sample barcode and Illumina TruSeq adapters. Sequencing of libraries was performed on an Illumina NovaSeq with 2 x 150 bp paired-end reads. On the authors' methods: Demultiplexing of reads and collapsing into UMI-guided consensus sequences were performed with migec v1.2.7. Using mixcr v2.1.11, UMI consensuses were aligned to TRA and TRB V and J templates and then assembled into clonotypes. A clonotype was counted as expanded or contracted only when both edgeR and NoisET called the clonotype significant, with the noise models trained on biological replicates. For edgeR calls, a false discovery rate-adjusted p below 0.01 and a log2 fold-change threshold of 1 were applied. As an exploratory analysis of dynamics, max-normalized trajectories of the 1000 most abundant clonotypes were examined by PCA with hierarchical clustering. The CD4 or CD8 phenotype of responding clones was assigned using the separately sequenced CD4+ and CD8+ repertoires. TCRdb reprocessing: public reads trimmed at Q25 with fastp, clones called with MiXCR, in-frame beta chains kept. Rows with a matching CDR3 protein are joined into one entry that keeps the most common DNA and genes. The V and J calls were not made by the authors but by TCRdb's processing. The sample table contains roughly 280,000 distinct CDR3 sequences; only one count was recorded for 7.5% to 9.5% of them. 22% of the sample comes from the top ten.

The paper's findings and limits, for the study overall: Some responding clones were found in pre-infection memory, which suggests that pre-existing cross-reactive memory T cells took part in the SARS-CoV-2 response. The study covered only a couple of mild cases, and larger cohorts including severe cases with pre-infection samples were considered necessary. Whether the second-wave clones peaking on day 37 were SARS-CoV-2 specific was not confirmed. From day 15 to 85, contracting clones showed balanced CD4/CD8 phenotypes, whereas a second wave of clones that expanded from day 15 to 37 leaned towards CD4+. Contracting CD4+ clones turned up mainly in the CM and EM memory subsets, whereas EMRA was where CD8+ clones were enriched.

This clonotype was found many times. Its antigen remains unidentified. No much larger clone exists at a distance of one base, and base qualities are not known. The germline V gene (reference sequence) sets CDR1 to SEHNR and CDR2 to FQNEAQ. A distance of 10 bases separates the germline ends of V and J, which lose 2 bases and 0 bases respectively. The CDR3 covers 15 residues, taking in both the cysteine and the phenylalanine. Only CDR3 DNA is held: 45 bases, read in frame from base 1. The chain employs TRBV7-9 and TRBJ1-1; possibly the D gene is TRBD1, per 5 matching bases. The specimen was PBMCs or a T cell subset sorted from them (not recorded which). The receptor was isolated from a young man who had mild COVID-19 (a few samples of this study predate the infection). The sample titles of this study are shuffled in the database, so cell type and time point are left out; the donor was told from shared clones. The CDR3 reads CASSLLTGMNTEAFF. The DNA reads TGTGCCAGCAGCTTATTAACAGGCATGAACACTGAAGCTTTCTTT.